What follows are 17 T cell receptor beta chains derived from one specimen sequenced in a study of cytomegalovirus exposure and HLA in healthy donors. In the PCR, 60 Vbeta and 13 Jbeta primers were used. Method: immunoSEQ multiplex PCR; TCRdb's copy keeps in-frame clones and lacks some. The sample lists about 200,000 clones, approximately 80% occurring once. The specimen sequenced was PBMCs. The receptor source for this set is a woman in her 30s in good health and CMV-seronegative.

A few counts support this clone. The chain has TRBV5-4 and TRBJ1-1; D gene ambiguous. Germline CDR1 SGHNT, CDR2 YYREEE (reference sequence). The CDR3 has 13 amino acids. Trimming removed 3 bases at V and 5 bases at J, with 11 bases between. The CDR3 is CASSYTTGTEAFF. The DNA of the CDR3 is TGTGCCAGCAGCTATACAACGGGGACTGAAGCTTTCTTT.

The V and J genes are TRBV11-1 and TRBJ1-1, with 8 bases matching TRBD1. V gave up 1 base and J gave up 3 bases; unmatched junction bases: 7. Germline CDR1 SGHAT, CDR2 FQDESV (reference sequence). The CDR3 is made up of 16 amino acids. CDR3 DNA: TGTGCCAGCAGCTTAGGATCAGGGGGCGCCGACACTGAAGCTTTCTTT. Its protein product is CASSLGSGGADTEAFF.

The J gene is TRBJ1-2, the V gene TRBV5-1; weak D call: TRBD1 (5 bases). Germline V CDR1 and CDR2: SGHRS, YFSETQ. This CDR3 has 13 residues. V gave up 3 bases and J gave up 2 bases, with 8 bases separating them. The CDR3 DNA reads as TGCGCCAGCAGCTCGACAGTAAACTATGGCTACACCTTC. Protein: CASSSTVNYGYTF. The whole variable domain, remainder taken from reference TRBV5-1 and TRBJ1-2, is KAGVTQTPRYLIKTRGQQVTLSCSPISGHRSVSWYQQTPGQGLQFLFEYFSETQRNKGNFPGRFSGRQFSNSRSEMNVSTLELGDSALYLCASSSTVNYGYTFGSGTRLTVV.

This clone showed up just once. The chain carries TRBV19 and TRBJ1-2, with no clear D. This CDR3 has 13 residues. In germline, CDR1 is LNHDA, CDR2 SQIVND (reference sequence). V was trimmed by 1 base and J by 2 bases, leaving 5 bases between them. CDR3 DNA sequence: TGTGCCAGTAGTATAGCAGGCAACTATGGCTACACCTTC. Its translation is CASSIAGNYGYTF.

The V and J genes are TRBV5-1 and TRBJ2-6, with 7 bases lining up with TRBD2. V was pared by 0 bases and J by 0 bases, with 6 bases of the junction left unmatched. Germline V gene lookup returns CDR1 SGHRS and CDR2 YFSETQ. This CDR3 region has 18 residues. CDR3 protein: CASSLVGGYYSGANVLTF. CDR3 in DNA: TGCGCCAGCAGCTTGGTGGGGGGGTACTACTCTGGGGCCAACGTCCTGACTTTC.

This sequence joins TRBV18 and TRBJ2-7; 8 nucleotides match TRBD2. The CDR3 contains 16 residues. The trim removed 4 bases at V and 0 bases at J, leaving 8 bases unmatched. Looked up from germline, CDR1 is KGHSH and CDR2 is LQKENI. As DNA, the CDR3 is TGTGCCAGCTCACTTTGGGGGAGCGGGAGCTCCTACGAGCAGTACTTC. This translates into CASSLWGSGSSYEQYF.

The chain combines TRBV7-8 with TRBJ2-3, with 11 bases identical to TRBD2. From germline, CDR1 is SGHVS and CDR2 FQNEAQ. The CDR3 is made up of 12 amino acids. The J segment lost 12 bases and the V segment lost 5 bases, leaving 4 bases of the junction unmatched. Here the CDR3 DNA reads TGTGCCAGCAGCCCGGGACTAGCGGCACAGTATTTT. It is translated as CASSPGLAAQYF.

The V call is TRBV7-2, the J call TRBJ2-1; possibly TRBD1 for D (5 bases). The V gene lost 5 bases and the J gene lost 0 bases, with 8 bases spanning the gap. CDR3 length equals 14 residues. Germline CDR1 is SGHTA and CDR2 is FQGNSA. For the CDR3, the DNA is TGTGCCAGCAGCCCAGACAGCTCCTACAATGAGCAGTTCTTC. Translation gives CASSPDSSYNEQFF.

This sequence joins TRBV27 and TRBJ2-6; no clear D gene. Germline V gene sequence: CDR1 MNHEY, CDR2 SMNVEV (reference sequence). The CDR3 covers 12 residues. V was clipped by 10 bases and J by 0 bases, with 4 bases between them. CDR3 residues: CATNSGANVLTF. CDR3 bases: TGTGCCACCAACTCTGGGGCCAACGTCCTGACTTTC.

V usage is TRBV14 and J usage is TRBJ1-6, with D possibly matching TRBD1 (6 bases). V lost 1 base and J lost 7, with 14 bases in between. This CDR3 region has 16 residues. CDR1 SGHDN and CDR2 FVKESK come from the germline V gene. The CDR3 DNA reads TGTGCCAGCAGCCAAGGGGTAGGCAGGGGCAATTCACCCCTCCACTTT. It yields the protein CASSQGVGRGNSPLHF.

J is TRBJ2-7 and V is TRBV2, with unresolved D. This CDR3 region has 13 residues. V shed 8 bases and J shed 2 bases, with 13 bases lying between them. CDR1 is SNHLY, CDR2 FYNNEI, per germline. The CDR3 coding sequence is TGTGCCAGCCAATCCGGTCCGACCTACGAGCAGTACTTC. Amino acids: CASQSGPTYEQYF.

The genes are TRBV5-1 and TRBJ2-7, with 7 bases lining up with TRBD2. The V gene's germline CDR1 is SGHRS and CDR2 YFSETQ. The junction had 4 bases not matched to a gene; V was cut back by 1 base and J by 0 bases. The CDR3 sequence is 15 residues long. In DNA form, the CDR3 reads TGCGCCAGCAGCTTGAACGGGGGGATCTCCTACGAGCAGTACTTC. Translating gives CASSLNGGISYEQYF.

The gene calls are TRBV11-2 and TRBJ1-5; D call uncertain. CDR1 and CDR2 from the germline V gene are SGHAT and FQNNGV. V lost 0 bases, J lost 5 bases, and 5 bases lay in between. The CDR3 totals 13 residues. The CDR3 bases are TGTGCCAGCAGCTTAGATCGAGATCAGCCCCAGCATTTT. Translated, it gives CASSLDRDQPQHF. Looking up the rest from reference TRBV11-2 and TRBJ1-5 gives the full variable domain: EAGVAQSPRYKIIEKRQSVAFWCNPISGHATLYWYQQILGQGPKLLIQFQNNGVVDDSQLPKDRFSAERLKGVDSTLKIQPAKLEDSAVYLCASSLDRDQPQHFGDGTRLSIL.

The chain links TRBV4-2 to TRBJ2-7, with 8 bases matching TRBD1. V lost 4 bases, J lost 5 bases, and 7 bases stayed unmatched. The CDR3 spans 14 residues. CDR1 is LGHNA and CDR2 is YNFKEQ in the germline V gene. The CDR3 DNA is TGTGCCAGCAGCCGCAACAGGGGGTTCCACGAGCAGTACTTC. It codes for CASSRNRGFHEQYF.

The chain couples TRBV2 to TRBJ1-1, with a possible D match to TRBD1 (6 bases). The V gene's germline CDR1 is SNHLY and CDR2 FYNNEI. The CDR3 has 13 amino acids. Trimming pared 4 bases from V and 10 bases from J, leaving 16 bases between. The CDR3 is CASSVAGAQGAFF. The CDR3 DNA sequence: TGTGCCAGCAGTGTAGCAGGGGCCCAGGGAGCTTTCTTT.

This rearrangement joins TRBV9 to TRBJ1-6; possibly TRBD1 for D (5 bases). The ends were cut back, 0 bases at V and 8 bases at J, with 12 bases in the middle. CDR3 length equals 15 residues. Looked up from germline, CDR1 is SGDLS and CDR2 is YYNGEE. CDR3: CASSVAGGEYSPLHF. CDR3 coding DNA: TGTGCCAGCAGCGTAGCGGGAGGGGAGTATTCACCCCTCCACTTT.

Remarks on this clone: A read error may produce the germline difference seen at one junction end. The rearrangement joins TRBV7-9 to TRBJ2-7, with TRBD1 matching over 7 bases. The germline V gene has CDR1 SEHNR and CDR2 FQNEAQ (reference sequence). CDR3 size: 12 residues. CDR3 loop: CSSSWTTGEQYF. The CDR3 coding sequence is TGTTCCAGCAGCTGGACGACAGGGGAGCAGTACTTC.